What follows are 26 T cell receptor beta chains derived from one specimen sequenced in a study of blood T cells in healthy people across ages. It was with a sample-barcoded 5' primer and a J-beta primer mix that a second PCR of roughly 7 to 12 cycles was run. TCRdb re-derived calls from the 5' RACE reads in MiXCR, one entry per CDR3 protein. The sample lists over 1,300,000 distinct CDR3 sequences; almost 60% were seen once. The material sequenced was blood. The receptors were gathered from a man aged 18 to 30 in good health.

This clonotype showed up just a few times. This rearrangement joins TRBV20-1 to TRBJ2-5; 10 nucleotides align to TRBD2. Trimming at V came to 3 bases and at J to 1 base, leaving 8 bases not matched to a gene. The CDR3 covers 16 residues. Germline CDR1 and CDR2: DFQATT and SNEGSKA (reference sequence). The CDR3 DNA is TGCAGTGCTAGGTCTCCAGCGGGGGGGCGCCAAGAGACCCAGTACTTC. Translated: CSARSPAGGRQETQYF.

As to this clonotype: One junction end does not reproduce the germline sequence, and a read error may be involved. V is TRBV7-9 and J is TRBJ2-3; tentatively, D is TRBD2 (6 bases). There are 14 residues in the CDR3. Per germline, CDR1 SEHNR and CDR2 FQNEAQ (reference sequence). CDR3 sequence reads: CACSLTGGTDTQYF. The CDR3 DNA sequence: TGTGCCTGCAGCTTAACGGGAGGCACAGATACGCAGTATTTT.

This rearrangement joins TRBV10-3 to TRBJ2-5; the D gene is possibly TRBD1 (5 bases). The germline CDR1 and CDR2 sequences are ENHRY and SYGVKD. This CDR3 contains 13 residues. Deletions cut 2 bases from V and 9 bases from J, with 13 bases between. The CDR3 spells CAISENGQGAQYF. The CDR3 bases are TGTGCCATCAGTGAGAACGGGCAAGGGGCCCAGTACTTC.

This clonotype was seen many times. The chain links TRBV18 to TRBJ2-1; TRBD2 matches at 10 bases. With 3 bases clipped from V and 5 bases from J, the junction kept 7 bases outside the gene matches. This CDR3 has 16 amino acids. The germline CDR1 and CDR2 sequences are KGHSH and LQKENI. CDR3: CASSPARTSGNNEQFF. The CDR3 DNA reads TGTGCCAGCTCACCGGCCAGGACTAGCGGCAACAATGAGCAGTTCTTC. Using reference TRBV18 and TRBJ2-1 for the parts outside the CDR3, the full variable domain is NAGVMQNPRHLVRRRGQEARLRCSPMKGHSHVYWYRQLPEEGLKFMVYLQKENIIDESGMPKERFSAEFPKEGPSILRIQQVVRGDSAAYFCASSPARTSGNNEQFFGPGTRLTVL.

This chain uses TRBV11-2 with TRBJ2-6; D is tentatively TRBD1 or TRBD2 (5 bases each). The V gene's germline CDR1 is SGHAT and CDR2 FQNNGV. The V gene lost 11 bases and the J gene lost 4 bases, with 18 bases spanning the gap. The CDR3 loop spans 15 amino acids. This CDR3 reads CACRKMGVGANVLTF. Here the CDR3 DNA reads TGTGCCTGTAGAAAGATGGGGGTCGGGGCCAACGTCCTGACTTTC.

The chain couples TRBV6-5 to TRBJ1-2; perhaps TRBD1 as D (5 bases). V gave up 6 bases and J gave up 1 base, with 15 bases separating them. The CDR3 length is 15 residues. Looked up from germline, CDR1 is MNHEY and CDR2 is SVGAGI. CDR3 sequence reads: CASRRDRSRNYGYTF. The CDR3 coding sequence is TGTGCCAGCAGACGCGACAGATCTCGTAACTATGGCTACACCTTC.

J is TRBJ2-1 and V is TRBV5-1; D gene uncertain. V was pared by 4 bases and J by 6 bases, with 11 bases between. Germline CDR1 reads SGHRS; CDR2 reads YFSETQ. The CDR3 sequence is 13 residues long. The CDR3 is CASSIGPPNEQFF. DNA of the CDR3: TGCGCCAGCAGCATTGGACCCCCCAATGAGCAGTTCTTC. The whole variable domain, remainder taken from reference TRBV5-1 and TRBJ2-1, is KAGVTQTPRYLIKTRGQQVTLSCSPISGHRSVSWYQQTPGQGLQFLFEYFSETQRNKGNFPGRFSGRQFSNSRSEMNVSTLELGDSALYLCASSIGPPNEQFFGPGTRLTVL.

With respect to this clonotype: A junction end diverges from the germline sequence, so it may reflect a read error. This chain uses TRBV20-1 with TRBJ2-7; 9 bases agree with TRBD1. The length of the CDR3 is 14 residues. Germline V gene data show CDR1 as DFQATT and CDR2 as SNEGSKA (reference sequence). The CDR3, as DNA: TGTAGTGCTAGAGGGGGACAGGGACCCTACGAGCGGTACTTC. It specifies CSARGGQGPYERYF.

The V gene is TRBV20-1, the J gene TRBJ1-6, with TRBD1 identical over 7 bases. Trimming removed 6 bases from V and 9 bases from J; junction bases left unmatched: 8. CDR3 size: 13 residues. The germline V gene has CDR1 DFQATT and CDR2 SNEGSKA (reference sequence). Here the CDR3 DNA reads TGCAGTGCCCATCAGGGGGAAGGTTCACCCCTCCACTTT. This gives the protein CSAHQGEGSPLHF.

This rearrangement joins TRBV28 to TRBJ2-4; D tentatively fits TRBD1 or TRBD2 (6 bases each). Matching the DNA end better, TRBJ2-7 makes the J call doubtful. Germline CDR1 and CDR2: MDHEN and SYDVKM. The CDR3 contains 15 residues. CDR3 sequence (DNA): TGTGCCAGCAGTTTAAGGGGGAGGCTTCGAGACGAGCAGTACTTC. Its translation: CASSLRGRLRDEQYF.

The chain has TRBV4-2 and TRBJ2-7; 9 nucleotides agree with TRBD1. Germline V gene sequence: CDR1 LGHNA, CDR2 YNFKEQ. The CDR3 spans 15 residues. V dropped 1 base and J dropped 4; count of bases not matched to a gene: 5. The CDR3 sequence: CASSQGTGGLYEQYF. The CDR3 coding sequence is TGTGCCAGCAGCCAAGGCACAGGGGGCTTATACGAGCAGTACTTC.

CDR3 nucleotides: TGCGCCAGCAGCCAAGTCGACAGGGGCAACAATCAGCCCCAGCATTTT. It encodes CASSQVDRGNNQPQHF. This chain uses TRBV4-1 with TRBJ1-5, with 8 bases lining up with TRBD1. This CDR3 is 16 amino acids long. The trim removed 1 base at V and 3 bases at J, leaving 5 bases unmatched. CDR1 and CDR2 from the germline V gene are MGHRA and YSYEKL.

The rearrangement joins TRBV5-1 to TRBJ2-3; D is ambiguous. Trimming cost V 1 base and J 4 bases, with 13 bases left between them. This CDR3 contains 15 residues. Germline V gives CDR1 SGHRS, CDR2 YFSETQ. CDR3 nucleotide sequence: TGCGCCAGCAGCTTGAGCGACCCTAGGCCAGATACGCAGTATTTT. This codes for CASSLSDPRPDTQYF.

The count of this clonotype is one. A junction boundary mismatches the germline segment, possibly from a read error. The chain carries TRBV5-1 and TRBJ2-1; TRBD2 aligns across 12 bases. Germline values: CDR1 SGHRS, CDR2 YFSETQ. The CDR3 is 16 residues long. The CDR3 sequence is CASSDGTSGPYNKQFF. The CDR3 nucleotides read TGCGCCAGCAGCGACGGGACTAGCGGGCCTTACAATAAGCAGTTCTTC.

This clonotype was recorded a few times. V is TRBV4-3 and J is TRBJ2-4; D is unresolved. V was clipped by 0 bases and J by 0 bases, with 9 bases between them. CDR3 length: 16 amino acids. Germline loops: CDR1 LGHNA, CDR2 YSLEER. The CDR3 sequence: CASSQDLSLAKNIQYF. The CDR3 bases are TGCGCCAGCAGCCAAGATCTCAGCCTAGCCAAAAACATTCAGTACTTC.

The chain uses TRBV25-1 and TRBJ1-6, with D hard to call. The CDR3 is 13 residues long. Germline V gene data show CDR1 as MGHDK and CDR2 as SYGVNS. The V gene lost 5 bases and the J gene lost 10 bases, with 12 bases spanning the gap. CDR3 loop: CASSRNPDSPLHF. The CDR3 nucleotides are TGTGCCAGCAGTCGAAACCCGGACTCACCCCTCCACTTT.

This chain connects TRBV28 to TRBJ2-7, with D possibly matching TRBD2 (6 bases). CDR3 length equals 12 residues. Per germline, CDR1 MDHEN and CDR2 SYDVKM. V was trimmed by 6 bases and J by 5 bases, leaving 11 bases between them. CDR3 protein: CASSTPGDEQYF. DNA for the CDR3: TGTGCCAGCAGCACGCCGGGGGACGAGCAGTACTTC.

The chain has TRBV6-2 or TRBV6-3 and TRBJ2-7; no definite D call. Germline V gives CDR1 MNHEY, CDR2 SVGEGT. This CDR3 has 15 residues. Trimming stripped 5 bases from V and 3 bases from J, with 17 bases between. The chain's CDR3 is CASSRLVRSDYEQYF. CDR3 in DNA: TGTGCCAGCAGTCGCCTTGTGAGGTCTGACTACGAGCAGTACTTC.

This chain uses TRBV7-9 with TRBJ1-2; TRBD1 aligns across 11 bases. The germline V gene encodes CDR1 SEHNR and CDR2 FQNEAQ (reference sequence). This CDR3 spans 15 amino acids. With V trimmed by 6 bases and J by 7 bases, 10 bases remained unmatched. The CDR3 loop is CASSSMDRGRGGYTF. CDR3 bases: TGTGCCAGCAGTTCGATGGACAGGGGGCGCGGTGGCTACACCTTC.

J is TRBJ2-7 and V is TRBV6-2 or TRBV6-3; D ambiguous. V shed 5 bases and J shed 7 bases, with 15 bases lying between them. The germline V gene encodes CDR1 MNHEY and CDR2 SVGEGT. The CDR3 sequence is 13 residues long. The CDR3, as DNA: TGTGCCAGCAGTATTAATGGGGTCAATGAGCAGTACTTC. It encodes CASSINGVNEQYF.

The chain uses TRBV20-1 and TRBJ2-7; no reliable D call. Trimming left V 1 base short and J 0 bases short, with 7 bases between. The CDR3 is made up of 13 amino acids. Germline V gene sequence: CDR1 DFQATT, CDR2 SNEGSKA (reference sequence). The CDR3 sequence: CSARGHNSYEQYF. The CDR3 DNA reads TGCAGTGCTAGAGGGCACAACTCCTACGAGCAGTACTTC.

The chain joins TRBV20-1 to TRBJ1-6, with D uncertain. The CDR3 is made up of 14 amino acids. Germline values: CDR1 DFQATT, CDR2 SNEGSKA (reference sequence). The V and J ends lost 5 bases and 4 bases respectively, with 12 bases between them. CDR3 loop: CSALELGYNSPLHF. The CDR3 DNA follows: TGCAGTGCTTTAGAGCTGGGATATAATTCACCCCTCCACTTT.

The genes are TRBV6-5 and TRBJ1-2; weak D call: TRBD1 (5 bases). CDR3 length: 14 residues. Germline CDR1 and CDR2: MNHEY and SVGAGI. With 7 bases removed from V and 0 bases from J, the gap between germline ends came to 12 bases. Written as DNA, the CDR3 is TGTGCCAGCAAACCAGGGTTTGCTAACTATGGCTACACCTTC. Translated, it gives CASKPGFANYGYTF.

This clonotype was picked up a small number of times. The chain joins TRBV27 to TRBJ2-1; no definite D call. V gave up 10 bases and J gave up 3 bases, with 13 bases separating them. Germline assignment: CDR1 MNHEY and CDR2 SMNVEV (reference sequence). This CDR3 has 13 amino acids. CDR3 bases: TGTGCCACCAACGGAGTTGTCTACAATGAGCAGTTCTTC. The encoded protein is CATNGVVYNEQFF.

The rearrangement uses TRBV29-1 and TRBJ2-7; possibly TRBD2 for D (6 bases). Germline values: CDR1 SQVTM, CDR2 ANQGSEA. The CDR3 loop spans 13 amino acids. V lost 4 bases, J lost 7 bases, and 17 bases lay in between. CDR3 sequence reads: CSVAGRAHNEQYF. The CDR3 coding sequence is TGCAGCGTTGCCGGGAGAGCTCACAATGAGCAGTACTTC.

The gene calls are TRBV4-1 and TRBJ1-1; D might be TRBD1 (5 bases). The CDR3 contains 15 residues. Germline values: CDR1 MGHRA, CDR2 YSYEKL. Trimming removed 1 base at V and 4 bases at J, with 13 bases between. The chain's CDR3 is CASSQARTGPTEAFF. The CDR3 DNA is TGCGCCAGCAGCCAAGCCCGGACGGGGCCCACTGAAGCTTTCTTT.